These T cell receptor beta chains were read from a single sample in a study of T cell repertoires in aging, cancer and after chemotherapy. TCRdb itself ran the multiplex PCR reads through MiXCR, one entry per CDR3 protein. The data show more than 2,000 distinct CDR3 sequences, 15% to 20% seen once. Specimen: blood. These receptors came from a human donor with a solid tumor. CDR3s leave out the opening cysteine and the closing phenylalanine or tryptophan.

V | CDR3
TRBV5-1 | ASSPSPRENEQY
TRBV19 | ASSAGQGELEQY
TRBV19 | ASRAATSYNSPLH
TRBV29-1 | SVEGPSGYT
TRBV13 | ASSLRLAGDQETQY
TRBV5-6 | ASSAGAGGGTDTQY
TRBV18 | ASSVGTIGPGGYGYT
TRBV7-6 | ASSPTLAHTTNEQF
TRBV20-1 | SATPRLAGVLDTQY
TRBV14 | ASSRGGETQY